Each of the 24 T cell receptor beta chains below was sequenced from the same sample in a study of T-cell reconstitution after alpha-beta-depleted transplantation in children. Preparation of the TCRbeta library was carried out with unique molecular identifiers. Via MiXCR, TCRdb re-called the PCR reads, giving one row per CDR3 protein. The table includes about 140,000 distinct CDR3 sequences, 8% to 10% detected once. The input for sequencing was PBMCs, mostly from graft donor cells, taken 180 days after TCRalphabeta/CD19-depleted stem cell transplant. All receptors come from a female patient between 2 and 15 years old who had a stem cell transplant for congenital amegakaryocytic thrombocytopenia, so the T cells may come from the graft donor.

This clonotype occurred a few times. The chain uses TRBV6-1 and TRBJ1-3; no clear D. Per the germline V gene, CDR1 is MNHNS and CDR2 is SASEGT. Trimming took 7 bases from V and 0 from J, leaving 13 bases between them. This CDR3 has 15 residues. CDR3 sequence (DNA): TGTGCCAGCACCACAACCCGGGACTCTGGAAACACCATATATTTT. Translated, it gives CASTTTRDSGNTIYF.

This chain connects TRBV4-1 to TRBJ1-1; maybe TRBD1 (5 bases). CDR1 and CDR2 (germline): MGHRA, YSYEKL. CDR3 length equals 17 residues. Trimming pared 0 bases from V and 0 bases from J, leaving 14 bases between. The CDR3: CASSQELWGRLNTEAFF. CDR3 DNA: TGCGCCAGCAGCCAAGAGTTGTGGGGCAGACTGAACACTGAAGCTTTCTTT.

This clonotype was seen more than once but under ten times. The rearrangement links TRBV6-1 to TRBJ2-1, with 11 bases aligning to TRBD1. This CDR3 contains 15 residues. Germline CDR1 reads MNHNS; CDR2 reads SASEGT. V gave up 4 bases and J gave up 7 bases; unmatched junction bases: 6. For the CDR3, the DNA is TGTGCCAGCAGTGCTCCGGGACAGGGGGGGAATGAGCAGTTCTTC. Its translation is CASSAPGQGGNEQFF.

This clonotype has ten or more counts. The chain couples TRBV2 to TRBJ2-1, with a weak D call TRBD2 (5 bases). Germline V gives CDR1 SNHLY, CDR2 FYNNEI. CDR3 size: 15 residues. The ends were cut back, 2 bases at V and 1 base at J, with 9 bases in the middle. In DNA form, the CDR3 reads TGTGCCAGCAGTGAAAGAAGCGGTTCCTACAATGAGCAGTTCTTC. Amino acid sequence: CASSERSGSYNEQFF.

J is TRBJ2-3 and V is TRBV18; D may be TRBD1 (5 bases). Deletions cut 3 bases from V and 5 bases from J, with 27 bases between. CDR3 length equals 19 residues. Looked up from germline, CDR1 is KGHSH and CDR2 is LQKENI. CDR3 DNA: TGTGCCAGCTCACCTTTCCGACAGCGTTTAGGCCTTTATCTAGATACGCAGTATTTT. Protein sequence: CASSPFRQRLGLYLDTQYF.

Many counts were recorded for this clonotype. The chain couples TRBV18 to TRBJ1-5; D perhaps matches TRBD1 (5 bases). The CDR3 runs to 14 residues. Germline V lookup: CDR1 KGHSH, CDR2 LQKENI. Trimming shortened V by 1 base and J by 2 bases, and 6 bases separated the two germline ends. CDR3 sequence (DNA): TGTGCCAGCTCACCACTAGGGGGCAATCAGCCCCAGCATTTT. Its protein product is CASSPLGGNQPQHF.

The sample holds one count of this clonotype. A much larger clone sits a single nucleotide away, making a read error possible. V gene TRBV5-1 combines with J gene TRBJ1-4, with D possibly TRBD1 on 6 matching bases. The germline CDR1 and CDR2 sequences are SGHRS and YFSETQ. The CDR3 is 14 amino acids. The CDR3 here is CTSSLGGAEEKLFF. As DNA, the CDR3 is TGCACCAGCAGCTTGGGGGGGGCTGAGGAAAAACTGTTTTTT.

This clonotype was detected only a few times. The chain employs TRBV15 and TRBJ2-5; tentatively, D is TRBD2 (6 bases). The V end was cut by 4 bases, the J end by 4 bases, with 10 bases between. The length of the CDR3 is 13 residues. Germline V gene lookup returns CDR1 LNHNV and CDR2 YYDKDF (reference sequence). CDR3 loop: CATSKGLLETQYF. The CDR3 coding sequence is TGTGCCACCAGCAAGGGACTGCTAGAGACCCAGTACTTC.

This clonotype was seen ten or more times. The chain links TRBV11-2 to TRBJ2-5; TRBD2 might be the D (5 bases). V gave up 2 bases and J gave up 7 bases, with 20 bases separating them. The CDR3 length is 16 residues. Germline CDR1 SGHAT, CDR2 FQNNGV. CDR3 sequence reads: CASSLNWETPPTTQYF. Written as DNA, the CDR3 is TGTGCCAGCAGCTTAAATTGGGAGACACCCCCCACGACCCAGTACTTC.

This clonotype was seen only a few times. The chain uses TRBV21-1 and TRBJ1-1; the D call in the table, TRBD1, was not verified against the DNA. TRBV21-1 is a pseudogene. CDR3 length: 10 amino acids. The CDR3, as DNA: TGTGCCACTCCAGGGACTGAAGCTTTCTTT. Translated, it gives CATPGTEAFF.

This clonotype was counted at least ten times. This chain joins TRBV28 and TRBJ2-1; no clear D. V lost 6 bases, J lost 7 bases, and 7 bases lay in between. The CDR3 runs 11 residues. The germline V gene encodes CDR1 MDHEN and CDR2 SYDVKM. The CDR3, as DNA: TGTGCCAGCAGAATTTTAAATGAGCAGTTCTTC. This gives the protein CASRILNEQFF.

This clonotype has ten or more counts. The V call is TRBV12-3 or TRBV12-4, the J call TRBJ1-2, with D perhaps TRBD1 (5 bases). The CDR3 consists of 14 residues. Trimming pared 1 base from V and 6 bases from J, leaving 12 bases between. The CDR3 DNA follows: TGTGCCAGCAGTTTAGGCCAGGGAAGCCATGGCTACACCTTC. Its translation: CASSLGQGSHGYTF.

In its sample, this clonotype was seen many times. The rearrangement joins TRBV12-3 or TRBV12-4 to TRBJ1-2, with a possible D match to TRBD1 (6 bases). Trimming pared 8 bases from V and 4 bases from J, leaving 17 bases between. This CDR3 has 14 residues. The CDR3: CASSRGWGTYGYTF. For the CDR3, the DNA is TGTGCCAGCTCAAGGGGGTGGGGTACCTATGGCTACACCTTC.

This clonotype was seen ten or more times. The junction shows a germline mismatch at one end, possibly a read error. The chain carries TRBV20-1 and TRBJ1-1, with 11 bases fitting TRBD1. Germline V gene sequence: CDR1 DFQATT, CDR2 SNEGSKA (reference sequence). The CDR3 is made up of 14 amino acids. The CDR3, as DNA: TGTCGGTGCGGACAGGGGGCAGGGAACACTGAAGCTTTCTTT. Protein sequence: CRCGQGAGNTEAFF.

This clonotype has a count of ten or more. The genes are TRBV10-3 and TRBJ1-1; D is possibly TRBD1 (5 bases). This CDR3 has 16 residues. V shed 1 base and J shed 6 bases, with 18 bases lying between them. From germline, CDR1 is ENHRY and CDR2 SYGVKD. The CDR3: CAISEWGDSRKAEAFF. The CDR3 coding sequence is TGTGCCATCAGTGAGTGGGGGGACTCCCGGAAGGCTGAAGCTTTCTTT.

This clonotype showed up many times. The genes are TRBV12-3 or TRBV12-4 and TRBJ1-2; tentatively, D is TRBD1 (6 bases). CDR3 length equals 13 residues. V gave up 6 bases and J gave up 7 bases, with 15 bases separating them. The CDR3 reads CASSPLVRGGYTF. The CDR3 DNA reads as TGTGCCAGCAGCCCATTAGTCAGGGGTGGCTACACCTTC.

This clonotype was counted a few times. The chain couples TRBV12-3 or TRBV12-4 to TRBJ1-1; possibly TRBD1 for D (6 bases). The CDR3 is 16 amino acids. V gave up 4 bases and J gave up 3 bases, with 18 bases separating them. CDR3 amino acids: CASSWGVGGEDTEAFF. CDR3 DNA: TGTGCCAGCAGTTGGGGGGTGGGGGGCGAGGACACTGAAGCTTTCTTT.

This clonotype has a count of ten or more. The gene calls are TRBV7-9 and TRBJ2-3; D is possibly TRBD2 (6 bases). There are 14 residues in the CDR3. Germline V gives CDR1 SEHNR, CDR2 FQNEAQ (reference sequence). With 5 bases removed from V and 4 bases from J, the gap between germline ends came to 13 bases. CDR3 region: CASSRRGPPDTQYF. CDR3 sequence (DNA): TGTGCCAGCAGCCGGCGGGGCCCACCAGATACGCAGTATTTT.

The chain uses TRBV7-9 and TRBJ2-3; TRBD2 matches at 9 bases. Germline V gene sequence: CDR1 SEHNR, CDR2 FQNEAQ (reference sequence). The CDR3 totals 16 residues. V shed 4 bases, J shed 3 bases, and the junction held 8 bases outside the gene matches. The CDR3 DNA is TGTGCCAGCAGCTCACTCATTAGCGGGGGAACAGATACGCAGTATTTT. It yields the protein CASSSLISGGTDTQYF. The whole variable domain, filled in from reference TRBV7-9 and TRBJ2-3, reads DTGVSQNPRHKITKRGQNVTFRCDPISEHNRLYWYRQTLGQGPEFLTYFQNEAQLEKSRLLSDRFSAERPKGSFSTLEIQRTEQGDSAMYLCASSSLISGGTDTQYFGPGTRLTVL.

The chain employs TRBV28 and TRBJ1-2; D call uncertain. Per the germline V gene, CDR1 is MDHEN and CDR2 is SYDVKM. V was shortened by 2 bases and J by 7 bases, with 8 bases between the two germline ends. The CDR3 runs to 12 residues. The CDR3 loop reads CASSLARPGYTF. The CDR3, as DNA: TGTGCCAGCAGTTTAGCGCGTCCTGGCTACACCTTC.

The chain joins TRBV11-3 to TRBJ2-1; TRBD2 is a possible D gene (6 bases). This CDR3 comprises 13 residues. Trimming pared 5 bases from V and 5 bases from J, leaving 10 bases between. The germline V gene encodes CDR1 SGHNT and CDR2 YENEEA. CDR3 DNA sequence: TGTGCCAGCAGCCCGACTAGAAACAATGAGCAGTTCTTC. Protein product: CASSPTRNNEQFF.

This clonotype was observed at least ten times. This chain connects TRBV15 to TRBJ2-7; D ambiguous. This CDR3 is built from 13 residues. Germline CDR1 LNHNV, CDR2 YYDKDF (reference sequence). V was shortened by 0 bases and J by 6 bases, with 9 bases between the two germline ends. The CDR3 DNA reads as TGTGCCACCAGCAGAGATCAGTATGGCGAGCAGTACTTC. This sequence encodes CATSRDQYGEQYF.

This clonotype was observed a few times. This chain connects TRBV5-6 to TRBJ2-5, with TRBD2 as a possible D gene (6 bases). V was cut by 4 bases and J by 1 base, with 14 bases left in between. Germline-derived CDR1 and CDR2 are SGHDT and YYEEEE. The CDR3 is made up of 15 amino acids. CDR3 sequence: CASSPPAGFQETQYF. The CDR3 bases are TGTGCCAGCAGCCCGCCGGCGGGGTTCCAAGAGACCCAGTACTTC.

This clonotype was seen repeatedly, ten times or more. The chain employs TRBV5-1 and TRBJ1-1; 7 nucleotides match TRBD1. The junction had 13 bases not matched to a gene; V was cut back by 4 bases and J by 10 bases. Per the germline V gene, CDR1 is SGHRS and CDR2 is YFSETQ. There are 14 residues in the CDR3. The CDR3 coding sequence is TGCGCCAGCAGCCGGAGCTACAGGGGAGAGGGAGCTTTCTTT. Protein sequence: CASSRSYRGEGAFF. The whole variable domain, remainder taken from reference TRBV5-1 and TRBJ1-1, is KAGVTQTPRYLIKTRGQQVTLSCSPISGHRSVSWYQQTPGQGLQFLFEYFSETQRNKGNFPGRFSGRQFSNSRSEMNVSTLELGDSALYLCASSRSYRGEGAFFGQGTRLTVV.